One and the same sample provided the 22 T cell receptor beta chains below, sequenced in a study of T cell repertoires in cytomegalovirus infection. One entry per CDR3 protein results from TCRdb running MiXCR on the reads. The data show under 150,000 distinct CDR3 sequences, roughly a quarter seen once. No antigen is known for these receptors. Input material: PBMCs, sequenced either directly or after in vitro stimulation (not recorded which). The receptor set was obtained from a human donor in good health (CMV status not recorded). Some clones in this sample may be carry-over from other donors' samples.

J is TRBJ1-2 and V is TRBV7-4, with TRBD1 matching 9 bases. The junction had 18 bases not matched to a gene; V was cut back by 4 bases and J by 12 bases. Germline-derived CDR1 and CDR2 are SGHVT and SQSDAQ. This CDR3 has 16 residues. The CDR3 DNA follows: TGTGCCAGCAGCTCACTCTGGGACAGGGCACCAATGACTGACACCTTC. It encodes CASSSLWDRAPMTDTF. The full variable domain, with the rest looked up from reference TRBV7-4 and TRBJ1-2, is GAGVSQSPRYKVAKRGRDVALRCDSISGHVTLYWYRQTLGQGSEVLTYSQSDAQRDKSGRPSGRFSAERPERSVSTLKIQRTEQGDSAVYLCASSSLWDRAPMTDTFGSGTRLTVV.

This clonotype was picked up many times. The genes are TRBV7-8 and TRBJ1-2; no reliable D call. The CDR3 extends over 14 amino acids. In germline, CDR1 is SGHVS, CDR2 FQNEAQ. V lost 1 base to trimming and J lost 1 base, with 7 bases between them. The CDR3 is CASSLGRLNYGYTF. The CDR3 nucleotides read TGTGCCAGCAGCTTAGGTCGTCTTAACTATGGCTACACCTTC.

Details on this clonotype: A read error is possible here, since a much larger clone lies one base away. The genes are TRBV7-8 and TRBJ2-7; the match to TRBD1 covers 10 bases. J lost 4 bases, V lost 5 bases, and 8 bases had no gene match. The germline gives CDR1 SGHVS, CDR2 FQNEAQ. This CDR3 comprises 15 residues. The CDR3: CASSPQTGGRYEQYV. CDR3 DNA: TGTGCCAGCAGCCCGCAGACAGGGGGCCGGTACGAGCAGTACGTC.

CDR3 residues: CASSLAQGAKHEQYF. In DNA form, the CDR3 reads TGTGCCAGCAGCTTAGCGCAGGGAGCAAAGCACGAGCAGTACTTC. V and J are TRBV7-9 and TRBJ2-7, with D perhaps assigned TRBD1 or TRBD2 (5 bases each). The germline V gene has CDR1 SEHNR and CDR2 FQNEAQ (reference sequence). The CDR3 contains 15 residues. The germline V and J ends were trimmed by 0 bases and 5 bases, with 14 bases remaining between them. The complete variable domain, with remaining parts taken from reference TRBV7-9 and TRBJ2-7, reads DTGVSQNPRHKITKRGQNVTFRCDPISEHNRLYWYRQTLGQGPEFLTYFQNEAQLEKSRLLSDRFSAERPKGSFSTLEIQRTEQGDSAMYLCASSLAQGAKHEQYFGPGTRLTVT.

In this sample, this clonotype turned up a few times. The chain joins TRBV7-2 to TRBJ2-3; D unclear. Deletions cut 5 bases from V and 3 bases from J, with 9 bases between. This CDR3 spans 13 amino acids. Germline V CDR1 and CDR2: SGHTA, FQGNSA. The CDR3 sequence is CASSAEPTDTQYF. For the CDR3, the DNA is TGTGCCAGCAGCGCCGAACCGACAGATACGCAGTATTTT.

This clonotype was counted between two and nine times. This chain links TRBV20-1 with TRBJ2-4, with 9 bases identical to TRBD2. The CDR3 extends over 14 amino acids. Per germline, CDR1 DFQATT and CDR2 SNEGSKA (reference sequence). V shed 5 bases, J shed 7 bases, and the junction held 9 bases outside the gene matches. The CDR3 DNA sequence: TGCAGTGCTGCCAGTGGCGGGAGGGGGAACATTCAGTACTTC. Amino acid sequence: CSAASGGRGNIQYF.

The rearrangement links TRBV19 to TRBJ1-5; 8 positions match TRBD1. Germline V gene sequence: CDR1 LNHDA, CDR2 SQIVND (reference sequence). The CDR3 spans 14 residues. The V gene end was trimmed by 3 bases and the J gene end by 4 bases; junction bases not matched to a gene: 2. The CDR3 bases are TGTGCCAGTAGTATCGGACAGGGAAATCAGCCCCAGCATTTT. It yields the protein CASSIGQGNQPQHF.

DNA for the CDR3: TGTGCCTGGAGTGCGGGACAGGGAAACTATGGCTACACCTTC. Its protein is CAWSAGQGNYGYTF. The gene calls are TRBV30 and TRBJ1-2; 9 bases map to TRBD1. V was clipped by 1 base and J by 2 bases; unmatched bases: 2. Per germline, CDR1 GTSNPN and CDR2 SVGIG (reference sequence). CDR3 length: 14 residues.

In DNA, the CDR3 is TGCAGCGTTGAGAAGACTACAGGGGGGATCTTTGGCGAGCAGTACTTC. As protein: CSVEKTTGGIFGEQYF. The V and J genes are TRBV29-1 and TRBJ2-7; 8 bases are a match to TRBD1. J gave up 6 bases and V 3 bases, and 16 bases lay outside the gene matches. The length of the CDR3 is 16 residues. Germline loops: CDR1 SQVTM, CDR2 ANQGSEA.

This clonotype occurred many times. The chain links TRBV3-1 to TRBJ2-1, with D uncertain. Trimming removed 4 bases at V and 8 bases at J, with 15 bases between. Germline V gives CDR1 LGHDT, CDR2 YNNKEL (reference sequence). The CDR3 covers 14 residues. This CDR3 is CASSPNPLLDEQFF. CDR3 nucleotides: TGTGCCAGCAGCCCGAACCCTCTTTTAGATGAGCAGTTCTTC.

Here the CDR3 reads CAWRTRSYNEQFF. The DNA of the CDR3 is TGTGCCTGGAGGACTCGCTCCTACAATGAGCAGTTCTTC. This chain links TRBV30 with TRBJ2-1, with unresolved D. The CDR3 totals 13 residues. Trimming removed 3 bases at V and 0 bases at J, with 6 bases between. Germline CDR1 reads GTSNPN; CDR2 reads SVGIG (reference sequence).

The chain has TRBV7-9 and TRBJ1-2; D may be TRBD1 (5 bases). This CDR3 region has 15 residues. The germline V gene has CDR1 SEHNR and CDR2 FQNEAQ (reference sequence). Trimming stripped 4 bases from V and 1 base from J, with 13 bases between. The CDR3 DNA sequence: TGTGCCAGCAGCTATGTGGCAGGGATTAACTATGGCTACACCTTC. The encoded protein is CASSYVAGINYGYTF. Filled out from reference TRBV7-9 and TRBJ1-2, the complete variable domain reads DTGVSQNPRHKITKRGQNVTFRCDPISEHNRLYWYRQTLGQGPEFLTYFQNEAQLEKSRLLSDRFSAERPKGSFSTLEIQRTEQGDSAMYLCASSYVAGINYGYTFGSGTRLTVV.

This clonotype was recorded many times. The chain carries TRBV7-2 and TRBJ1-2, with D perhaps TRBD1 (6 bases). V lost 7 bases and J lost 5, with 17 bases in between. Germline V lookup: CDR1 SGHTA, CDR2 FQGNSA. This CDR3 region has 14 residues. DNA of the CDR3: TGTGCCAGCACCCTAGACAGGCAAGGGTATGGCTACACCTTC. It specifies CASTLDRQGYGYTF.

This clonotype has only a few counts. The CDR3 sequence: CASSLRHLRTEAFF. Written as DNA, the CDR3 is TGTGCCAGCAGTCTACGCCACTTGCGGACTGAAGCTTTCTTT. This rearrangement joins TRBV6-5 to TRBJ1-1; D remains ambiguous. CDR3 length: 14 residues. Trimming removed 5 bases at V and 5 bases at J, with 15 bases between. CDR1 is MNHEY and CDR2 is SVGAGI in the germline V gene.

This clonotype turned up a few times. The CDR3 loop reads CASSPTRQREGWSGEQYF. The CDR3, as DNA: TGTGCCAGCAGTCCAACGCGCCAGCGGGAAGGTTGGTCGGGCGAGCAGTACTTC. The chain carries TRBV6-2 or TRBV6-3 and TRBJ2-7; 7 bases align to TRBD2. Germline CDR1 and CDR2: MNHEY and SVGEGT. Trimming took 5 bases from V and 6 from J; bases not matched to a gene: 22. This CDR3 has 18 amino acids.

There are many counts of this clonotype. The chain has TRBV7-2 and TRBJ2-5, with 9 positions matching TRBD2. V was clipped by 2 bases and J by 6 bases; unmatched bases: 4. CDR3 length: 14 residues. Germline assignment: CDR1 SGHTA and CDR2 FQGNSA. The CDR3 DNA reads as TGTGCCAGCAGCTTAACCAGCGGGAGGCAGACCCAGTACTTC. This sequence encodes CASSLTSGRQTQYF.

This clonotype is large within its sample. The rearrangement links TRBV27 to TRBJ1-2; TRBD1 agrees at 7 bases. Per the germline V gene, CDR1 is MNHEY and CDR2 is SMNVEV (reference sequence). This CDR3 has 14 residues. The V gene end was trimmed by 5 bases and the J gene end by 0 bases; junction bases not matched to a gene: 3. The CDR3 bases are TGTGCCAGCAGTATCCAGGGGGCTAACTATGGCTACACCTTC. This sequence encodes CASSIQGANYGYTF.

This clonotype has more than one count but fewer than ten. The chain joins TRBV28 to TRBJ2-1; 7 bases are a match to TRBD2. The CDR3 length is 14 residues. V was pared by 5 bases and J by 9 bases, with 10 bases of the junction left unmatched. Germline-derived CDR1 and CDR2 are MDHEN and SYDVKM. CDR3 sequence reads: CASSPGGKVVEQFF. The CDR3 coding sequence is TGTGCCAGCAGTCCCGGGGGGAAGGTAGTTGAGCAGTTCTTC.

The rearrangement uses TRBV6-2 or TRBV6-3 and TRBJ1-2; no firm D call. V shed 6 bases and J shed 7 bases, with 12 bases lying between them. CDR3 size: 12 residues. The V gene's germline CDR1 is MNHEY and CDR2 SVGEGT. The CDR3 DNA reads TGTGCCAGCAGCCCCTCGTTTGGTGGCTACACCTTC. Residues: CASSPSFGGYTF.

Many counts were recorded for this clonotype. The rearrangement links TRBV12-3 or TRBV12-4 to TRBJ1-4; a weak D match, TRBD1 (5 bases). V lost 6 bases to trimming and J lost 1 base, with 18 bases between them. The CDR3 totals 17 residues. The CDR3 coding sequence is TGTGCCAGCAGCCCCGTAGGGACTTTCGTAACTAATGAAAAACTGTTTTTT. It yields the protein CASSPVGTFVTNEKLFF.

This chain connects TRBV27 to TRBJ2-5; 8 bases fit TRBD1. Looked up from germline, CDR1 is MNHEY and CDR2 is SMNVEV (reference sequence). There are 15 residues in the CDR3. V lost 5 bases, J lost 4 bases, and 9 bases stayed unmatched. The CDR3 spells CASSPLGTGGETQYF. DNA of the CDR3: TGTGCCAGCAGTCCCCTAGGGACAGGTGGAGAGACCCAGTACTTC.

V gene TRBV4-3 combines with J gene TRBJ2-5, with D unclear. V was shortened by 2 bases and J by 3 bases, with 7 bases between the two germline ends. From germline, CDR1 is LGHNA and CDR2 YSLEER. This CDR3 contains 13 residues. Here the CDR3 reads CASSQIVEETQYF. DNA of the CDR3: TGCGCCAGCAGCCAAATCGTGGAAGAGACCCAGTACTTC.